The T cell receptor (beta chain) under discussion was sequenced for a study of blood T cell repertoires in COVID-19. V was pared by 1 base and J by 0 bases, with 12 bases between. From germline, CDR1 is LGHNA and CDR2 YNFKEQ. The CDR3 consists of 16 residues. In the authors' methods: Reference gene primer amplification gave estimated nucleated cell counts. Profiled with immunoSEQ multiplex PCR; TCRdb holds only in-frame clones, not every one. V and J calls and clone size are as listed in that table; D and trimming were resolved from the DNA. The sample records around 130,000 clones, roughly four fifths being singletons.

The TCR originated in a human donor in a cohort sampled during active COVID-19. The chain is built from TRBV4-2 and TRBJ1-1, with D tentatively TRBD1 (6 bases). Material for sequencing was peripheral blood. CDR3 in amino acids: CASSQGAGAMNTEAFF. CDR3 nucleotide sequence: TGTGCCAGCAGCCAAGGGGCGGGGGCCATGAACACTGAAGCTTTCTTT.